Below, 7 T cell receptor beta chains from the same sample are listed, as sequenced in a study of blood T cell repertoires in COVID-19. Profiled with immunoSEQ multiplex PCR; TCRdb holds only in-frame clones, not every one. The profile shows some 200,000 clones, around 83% of them singletons. Sequencing was performed on peripheral blood. The receptors shown here come from a woman aged 80 or over in a cohort sampled during active or convalescent COVID-19.

V is TRBV12-3 or TRBV12-4 and J is TRBJ1-1, with D maybe TRBD1 (5 bases). Trimming pared 3 bases from V and 6 bases from J, leaving 8 bases between. The CDR3 is 12 residues long. Here the CDR3 DNA reads TGTGCCAGCAGTTTGGGGGGTCCTGAAGCTTTCTTT. Protein: CASSLGGPEAFF.

The CDR3 region has the DNA TGTGCCAGCAGCTTGCAGCGTTTGAACACTGAAGCTTTCTTT. Translation: CASSLQRLNTEAFF. The gene calls are TRBV7-8 and TRBJ1-1; D unclear. The CDR3 runs 14 residues. V gave up 3 bases and J gave up 0 bases, with 8 bases separating them. CDR1 SGHVS and CDR2 FQNEAQ come from the germline V gene.

This clone was counted only a few times. The chain has TRBV9 and TRBJ1-4, with D tentatively TRBD1 (6 bases). V lost 4 bases to trimming and J lost 2 bases, with 27 bases between them. The CDR3 sequence is 20 residues long. Germline V gene data show CDR1 as SGDLS and CDR2 as YYNGEE. The CDR3 sequence is CASSPRSGGFIDSTNEKLFF. The CDR3 DNA reads TGTGCCAGCAGCCCCCGGAGTGGGGGCTTCATTGATTCCACTAATGAAAAACTGTTTTTT. Variable domain in full (rest from reference TRBV9 and TRBJ1-4): DSGVTQTPKHLITATGQRVTLRCSPRSGDLSVYWYQQSLDQGLQFLIQYYNGEERAKGNILERFSAQQFPDLHSELNLSSLELGDSALYFCASSPRSGGFIDSTNEKLFFGSGTQLSVL.

As concerns this clone: The same CDR3 also results from other DNA sequences found in this sample. J is TRBJ2-1 and V is TRBV18, with TRBD2 matching over 13 bases. There are 15 residues in the CDR3. Germline V lookup: CDR1 KGHSH, CDR2 LQKENI. After removal of 6 bases from V and 4 bases from J, the junction contained 3 bases not matched to a gene. CDR3 region: CASSPGLAGYNEQFF. As DNA, the CDR3 is TGTGCCAGCTCTCCGGGACTAGCGGGGTACAATGAGCAGTTCTTC.

This clone was counted a few times. The V gene is TRBV28, the J gene TRBJ1-2, with 8 bases lining up with TRBD1. This CDR3 has 11 amino acids. Per germline, CDR1 MDHEN and CDR2 SYDVKM. With 5 bases clipped from V and 14 bases from J, the junction kept 7 bases outside the gene matches. CDR3 protein: CASSETRGRTF. The CDR3 DNA sequence: TGTGCCAGCAGTGAAACCAGGGGGCGGACCTTC.

The CDR3 DNA reads TGTGCCAGCAGCGAGGGGATAACTAGCACAGATACGCAGTATTTT. It specifies CASSEGITSTDTQYF. The chain employs TRBV9 and TRBJ2-3, with D possibly matching TRBD1 (5 bases). Germline V gives CDR1 SGDLS, CDR2 YYNGEE. V was clipped by 3 bases and J by 0 bases, with 11 bases between them. The CDR3 has 15 amino acids.

This chain joins TRBV11-2 and TRBJ1-2, with 8 bases matching TRBD1. The CDR3 runs to 14 residues. V was pared by 4 bases and J by 3 bases, with 4 bases of the junction left unmatched. Germline V gives CDR1 SGHAT, CDR2 FQNNGV. The CDR3 region is CASSSDRVDYGYTF. The CDR3 DNA reads as TGTGCCAGCAGCTCGGACAGGGTCGACTATGGCTACACCTTC.